These 20 T cell receptor beta chains share one sample of origin, sequenced in a study of PD-L1 blockade in urothelial cancer. The data were produced by immunoSEQ multiplex PCR, yet TCRdb's version contains in-frame clones alone and is incomplete. The sample includes tens of thousands of clones, approximately 86% of them seen just once. The source was PBMCs, collected around atezolizumab (anti-PD-L1) treatment. The receptors here all came from a man aged 50 to 60 with urothelial cancer.

This chain uses TRBV6-1 with TRBJ2-7; 10 nucleotides align to TRBD2. The closer fit of TRBJ2-5 to the DNA end suggests the J call may be wrong. The CDR3 runs 15 residues. Germline V gives CDR1 MNHNS, CDR2 SASEGT. DNA for the CDR3: TGTGCCAGCAGTGGTTCTAGCGGGAGTCATGAGACCCAGTACTTC. Encoded protein: CASSGSSGSHETQYF.

As DNA, the CDR3 is TGTGCCGGAGTCAGGAACACTGAAGCTTTCTTT. This encodes CAGVRNTEAFF. The chain links TRBV6-6 to TRBJ1-1, with D unresolved. Germline values: CDR1 MNHNY, CDR2 SVGAGI (reference sequence). V was cut by 11 bases and J by 1 base, with 8 bases left in between. The CDR3 is 11 amino acids.

V and J are TRBV4-1 and TRBJ2-1; 7 nucleotides agree with TRBD1. Germline assignment: CDR1 MGHRA and CDR2 YSYEKL. V lost 4 bases, J lost 10 bases, and 19 bases stayed unmatched. The CDR3 is 17 residues long. For the CDR3, the DNA is TGCGCCAGCAGCCGGATGGGTTCAGGGGGTATGGCAGGCGAGCAGTTCTTC. Translated, it gives CASSRMGSGGMAGEQFF.

The chain joins TRBV27 to TRBJ2-3; D perhaps matches TRBD2 (5 bases). Trimming took off 6 bases at V and 1 base at J, with 11 bases between the two ends. This CDR3 spans 14 amino acids. Germline V gene sequence: CDR1 MNHEY, CDR2 SMNVEV (reference sequence). CDR3 sequence reads: CASRRVGGTDTQYF. The DNA for the CDR3 is TGTGCCAGCAGGAGAGTGGGAGGCACAGATACGCAGTATTTT.

The chain combines TRBV5-5 with TRBJ2-1; tentatively, D is TRBD2 (6 bases). The V gene's germline CDR1 is SGHKS and CDR2 YYEKEE (reference sequence). This CDR3 has 17 amino acids. The ends were cut back, 1 base at V and 10 bases at J, with 24 bases in the middle. The CDR3 nucleotides read TGTGCCAGCAGCTTGTCCCTGGGGGGAATACAGATAACGGAGCAGTTCTTC. This sequence encodes CASSLSLGGIQITEQFF. The complete variable domain, with remaining parts taken from reference TRBV5-5 and TRBJ2-1, reads DAGVTQSPTHLIKTRGQQVTLRCSPISGHKSVSWYQQVLGQGPQFIFQYYEKEERGRGNFPDRFSARQFPNYSSELNVNALLLGDSALYLCASSLSLGGIQITEQFFGPGTRLTVL.

The CDR3 nucleotides are TGTGCCAGCAGCGGCGGGACTAGCGGGAGGGCCGTGGAGACCCAGTACTTC. This translates into CASSGGTSGRAVETQYF. The rearrangement uses TRBV7-9 and TRBJ2-5; TRBD2 matches at 16 bases. The germline V gene encodes CDR1 SEHNR and CDR2 FQNEAQ (reference sequence). With V trimmed by 5 bases and J by 5 bases, 8 bases remained unmatched. This CDR3 comprises 17 residues.

V is TRBV27 and J is TRBJ1-6, with TRBD1 matching over 7 bases. This CDR3 region has 14 residues. CDR1 and CDR2 (germline): MNHEY, SMNVEV (reference sequence). The ends lost 6 bases at V and 7 bases at J; junction bases unmatched: 6. CDR3 region: CASRGTAGNSPLHF. CDR3 bases: TGTGCCAGCAGGGGGACAGCCGGAAATTCACCCCTCCACTTT.

CDR3 nucleotides: TGTGCCAGCAGCCTCAGCGGGAGGTCTTACAATGAGCAGTTCTTC. This encodes CASSLSGRSYNEQFF. The chain joins TRBV7-9 to TRBJ2-1; 9 positions agree with TRBD2. The CDR3 is 15 residues long. The germline gives CDR1 SEHNR, CDR2 FQNEAQ (reference sequence). Unmatched junction bases numbered 6, after V lost 5 bases and J lost 4 bases. Filled out from reference TRBV7-9 and TRBJ2-1, the complete variable domain reads DTGVSQNPRHKITKRGQNVTFRCDPISEHNRLYWYRQTLGQGPEFLTYFQNEAQLEKSRLLSDRFSAERPKGSFSTLEIQRTEQGDSAMYLCASSLSGRSYNEQFFGPGTRLTVL.

The chain links TRBV7-3 to TRBJ2-2, with TRBD2 matching over 8 bases. The germline gives CDR1 SGHTA, CDR2 FQGTGA. Unmatched junction bases numbered 17, after V lost 4 bases and J lost 4 bases. The CDR3 is made up of 19 amino acids. The CDR3 DNA sequence: TGTGCCAGCAGCTACTCCGGGACTAGGAACCGGCGGGGCACCGGGGAGCTGTTTTTT. Translating it yields CASSYSGTRNRRGTGELFF.

By share of the sample, this clone is medium-sized (0.01 to 0.1%). CDR3 sequence (DNA): TGTGCCAGCAGTAAAGGGGACAGTCACAATGAGCAGTTCTTC. Residues: CASSKGDSHNEQFF. The rearrangement joins TRBV6-1 to TRBJ2-1, with 7 bases fitting TRBD1. CDR3 length: 14 residues. The J segment lost 5 bases and the V segment lost 5 bases, leaving 6 bases of the junction unmatched. CDR1 and CDR2 (germline): MNHNS, SASEGT.

CDR3 amino acids: CASSPLVGTTYNEQFF. CDR3 coding DNA: TGTGCCAGCTCACCGTTGGTCGGGACTACCTACAATGAGCAGTTCTTC. The chain couples TRBV18 to TRBJ2-1, with 7 bases lining up with TRBD2. Unmatched junction bases numbered 7, after V lost 3 bases and J lost 2 bases. The germline V gene encodes CDR1 KGHSH and CDR2 LQKENI. The CDR3 is made up of 16 amino acids. Full variable domain (outside the CDR3, taken from reference TRBV18 and TRBJ2-1): NAGVMQNPRHLVRRRGQEARLRCSPMKGHSHVYWYRQLPEEGLKFMVYLQKENIIDESGMPKERFSAEFPKEGPSILRIQQVVRGDSAAYFCASSPLVGTTYNEQFFGPGTRLTVL.

The chain is built from TRBV28 and TRBJ1-5; the match to TRBD1 covers 9 bases. J was trimmed by 9 bases and V by 7 bases; bases with no gene match: 10. This CDR3 spans 14 amino acids. Germline loops: CDR1 MDHEN, CDR2 SYDVKM. For the CDR3, the DNA is TGTGCCAGCAACTGGGGGGACAGGGAGTCGCCCCAGCATTTT. Encoded protein: CASNWGDRESPQHF.

The rearrangement links TRBV5-4 to TRBJ2-3; D remains unclear. This CDR3 is built from 12 residues. Germline CDR1 reads SGHNT; CDR2 reads YYREEE (reference sequence). Trimming left V 0 bases short and J 4 bases short, with 3 bases between. The DNA of the CDR3 is TGTGCCAGCAGCTTGGCGGCAGATACGCAGTATTTT. Residues: CASSLAADTQYF.

The chain has TRBV5-6 and TRBJ2-1; 8 bases line up with TRBD2. With 4 bases clipped from V and 1 base from J, the junction kept 10 bases outside the gene matches. The CDR3 is 17 amino acids. The V gene's germline CDR1 is SGHDT and CDR2 YYEEEE. The CDR3 region has the DNA TGTGCCAGCAGCCCTAACGGCGGGAGGATTTCCTACAATGAGCAGTTCTTC. Amino acids: CASSPNGGRISYNEQFF.

This clone showed up just a few times. The rearrangement links TRBV28 to TRBJ1-5; D call uncertain. V lost 6 bases and J lost 6, with 12 bases in between. Germline V gives CDR1 MDHEN, CDR2 SYDVKM. The CDR3 is 13 residues long. DNA for the CDR3: TGTGCCAGCAGGCCACCCCACAGTCAGCCCCAGCATTTT. It specifies CASRPPHSQPQHF.

This sequence joins TRBV28 and TRBJ1-5; D is possibly TRBD1 (6 bases). Germline values: CDR1 MDHEN, CDR2 SYDVKM. Trimming stripped 6 bases from V and 2 bases from J, with 11 bases between. The CDR3 contains 14 residues. The DNA for the CDR3 is TGTGCCAGCAGGCTGTACAGGGGCAATCAGCCCCAGCATTTT. Translating it yields CASRLYRGNQPQHF.

V gene TRBV7-9 combines with J gene TRBJ1-1, with D possibly being TRBD1 (5 bases). V was pared by 2 bases and J by 2 bases, with 12 bases between. The germline CDR1 and CDR2 sequences are SEHNR and FQNEAQ (reference sequence). The CDR3 totals 15 residues. The CDR3 sequence: CASSLLTGHNTEAFF. The CDR3 nucleotides are TGTGCCAGCAGCTTACTGACCGGACACAACACTGAAGCTTTCTTT.

This chain connects TRBV19 to TRBJ2-7, with TRBD1 matching over 7 bases. The V gene end was trimmed by 5 bases and the J gene end by 7 bases; junction bases not matched to a gene: 8. Per germline, CDR1 LNHDA and CDR2 SQIVND (reference sequence). The CDR3 loop spans 13 amino acids. CDR3 in amino acids: CASSAESRGEQYF. CDR3 sequence (DNA): TGTGCCAGTAGTGCAGAATCCAGGGGGGAGCAGTACTTC.

The rearrangement uses TRBV30 and TRBJ2-1; 9 bases match TRBD2. In germline, CDR1 is GTSNPN, CDR2 SVGIG (reference sequence). CDR3 length: 14 amino acids. V shed 5 bases and J 2 bases; nucleotides not matched to a gene: 4. Here the CDR3 reads CAWRAGGPYNEQFF. CDR3 nucleotide sequence: TGTGCCTGGCGAGCGGGAGGTCCCTACAATGAGCAGTTCTTC.

V and J are TRBV11-3 and TRBJ2-7; TRBD1 agrees at 9 bases. Looked up from germline, CDR1 is SGHNT and CDR2 is YENEEA. V shed 5 bases and J 5 bases; nucleotides not matched to a gene: 10. The CDR3 runs to 15 residues. The CDR3 loop is CASSLTGGERHEQYF. In DNA form, the CDR3 reads TGTGCCAGCAGCCTTACAGGGGGCGAGCGCCACGAGCAGTACTTC.